These T cell receptor beta chains were read from a single sample in a study of blood T cell repertoires in COVID-19. Produced via immunoSEQ multiplex PCR; TCRdb's table is partial and in-frame only. The repertoire holds about 200,000 clones, with roughly 86% as singletons. Sample: PBMCs or T cells enriched from blood (not recorded which). These receptors all come from a middle-aged man with acute COVID-19. Each CDR3 is given with its conserved first and last residue. The order of the fields is clone size, J gene, D gene, V gene, CDR3 DNA, CDR3 protein. A D gene is named only where the DNA matches it firmly. Only some rows state a clone size, as once, few, many or a class for expanded clones.

. | TRBJ2-7 | TRBD2 | TRBV7-9 | TGTGCCAGCAGCTCCAATAATCTAGCGGGACCCTACGAGCAGTACTTC | CASSSNNLAGPYEQYF
. | TRBJ2-4 | TRBD1 | TRBV9 | TGTGCCAGCAGCGCACAGGGGAACATTCAGTACTTC | CASSAQGNIQYF
once | TRBJ1-5 | . | TRBV7-9 | TGTGCCAGCAGCTTAGCATCACAGGCCGATCAGCCCCAGCATTTT | CASSLASQADQPQHF
. | TRBJ2-7 | . | TRBV14 | TGTGCCAGCAGCCAAGCCAGGGGTGGCGAGCAGTACTTC | CASSQARGGEQYF
many | TRBJ2-7 | . | TRBV27 | TGTGCCAGCAGTTATATGGGACATCACGAGCAGTACTTC | CASSYMGHHEQYF
once | TRBJ2-7 | . | TRBV27 | TGTGCCAGCAGTTCGGGTCCTTCCCCGGGGGAGCAGTACTTC | CASSSGPSPGEQYF
. | TRBJ2-7 | . | TRBV12-3/TRBV12-4 | TGTGCCAGCAGTTTAAGGAGGCAGCAGTACTTC | CASSLRRQQYF
. | TRBJ2-5 | TRBD1 | TRBV9 | TGTGCCAGCAGCGTGGGGACAGGGTGGGAGACCCAGTACTTC | CASSVGTGWETQYF
. | TRBJ2-5 | TRBD2 | TRBV5-4 | TGTGCCAGCAGCTTGGGAGCGGGAGGGCCCCTGGAGACCCAGTACTTC | CASSLGAGGPLETQYF
. | TRBJ1-6 | . | TRBV28 | TGTGCCACATTTGGGACTGCGAGCTCCTATAATTCACCCCTCCACTTT | CATFGTASSYNSPLHF
. | TRBJ1-4 | TRBD1 | TRBV10-2 | TGCGCCAGCAGTCGAACAGGGGGAGGGAATGAAAAACTGTTTTTT | CASSRTGGGNEKLFF
once | TRBJ2-5 | . | TRBV3-1/TRBV3-2 | TGTGCCAGCAGCCAAGGGGGAACGGGAGTGGAGACCCAGTACTTC | CASSQGGTGVETQYF
once | TRBJ1-3 | TRBD1 | TRBV28 | TGTGCCAGCAGTTTACAGGGGGCGAGTGGAAACACCATATATTTT | CASSLQGASGNTIYF
. | TRBJ1-2 | TRBD1 | TRBV2 | TGTGCCAGCAGCGGACAGGGCGTGCTATATGGCTACACCTTC | CASSGQGVLYGYTF
few | TRBJ2-7 | . | TRBV28 | TGTGCCAGCAGTCTTTCGTTGAGGGATGAGCAGTACTTC | CASSLSLRDEQYF
. | TRBJ2-7 | . | TRBV6-5 | TGTGCCAGCAGCACTTCTTCCTACGAGCAGTACTTC | CASSTSSYEQYF
. | TRBJ2-7 | . | TRBV7-9 | TGTGCCAGCAGCAGCACCGGGACTCGAGACGAGCAGTACTTC | CASSSTGTRDEQYF
. | TRBJ2-1 | TRBD2 | TRBV29-1 | TGCAGCGTTGAAGAAGGAGGCGGGAGCTCCTACAATGAGCAGTTCTTC | CSVEEGGGSSYNEQFF
. | TRBJ1-6 | . | TRBV3-1/TRBV3-2 | TGTGCCAGCAGCCAAGTTCCCGACATTTATTCACCCCTCCACTTT | CASSQVPDIYSPLHF
. | TRBJ2-1 | . | TRBV2 | TGTGCCAGCAGGCTGGACAGCGGAACTTACAATGAGCAGTTCTTC | CASRLDSGTYNEQFF
. | TRBJ1-3 | TRBD1 | TRBV28 | TGTGCCAGCAGTCCCGGGCTCTCAGGGGGCACCATATATTTT | CASSPGLSGGTIYF
. | TRBJ1-4 | . | TRBV7-9 | TGTGCCAGCAGCTTACAGTCCATAGCTAGGGAAAAACTGTTTTTT | CASSLQSIAREKLFF
. | TRBJ2-3 | . | TRBV7-2 | TGTGCCAGCAGCAAACCAGGGCTTGGCACAGATACGCAGTATTTT | CASSKPGLGTDTQYF
. | TRBJ1-1 | TRBD1 | TRBV7-9 | TGTGCCAGCAGCGTTAGGGACAGTGAAGCTTTCTTT | CASSVRDSEAFF
once | TRBJ2-7 | . | TRBV2 | TGTGCCAGCAGCGCGAGGGTGGGAGGTTACGAGCAGTACTTC | CASSARVGGYEQYF
. | TRBJ2-7 | TRBD2 | TRBV28 | TGTGCCAGCATCTCTTTACTGGGGACTAACACCAAGTACTTC | CASISLLGTNTKYF
. | TRBJ1-6 | . | TRBV7-2 | TGTGCCAGCAGCTTAGGAGTTGCTACTAATTCACCCCTCCACTTT | CASSLGVATNSPLHF
. | TRBJ2-7 | . | TRBV6-5 | TGTGCCAGCAGTTACTCGGCCTCAAGTTCCTACGAGCAGTACTTC | CASSYSASSSYEQYF
. | TRBJ1-5 | . | TRBV19 | TGTGCCAGTAGTCCGTTGTTCACCGAGAGCAATCAGCCCCAGCATTTT | CASSPLFTESNQPQHF
few | TRBJ2-2 | . | TRBV5-6 | TGTGCCAGCAGCTTGGCGTCCACCGGGGAGCTGTTTTTT | CASSLASTGELFF
once | TRBJ2-2 | TRBD2 | TRBV10-3 | TGTGCCATCAGTGAAAGCGGGCCGGGGGGCACCGGGGAGCTGTTTTTT | CAISESGPGGTGELFF
. | TRBJ2-2 | TRBD2 | TRBV5-1 | TGCGCCAGCAGCTTCGGAACTAGCGCGAACACCGGGGAGCTGTTTTTT | CASSFGTSANTGELFF
. | TRBJ1-1 | . | TRBV27 | TGTGCCAGCGGGGGGGCACAGGGTCTGAACACTGAAGCTTTCTTT | CASGGAQGLNTEAFF
few | TRBJ1-1 | . | TRBV5-1 | TGCGCCAGCAGCCCGCGCGTTACTGGGAGCACTGAAGCTTTCTTT | CASSPRVTGSTEAFF
. | TRBJ2-2 | TRBD1 | TRBV15 | TGTGCCACCAGCAGGGACAGGGCGAACACCGGGGAGCTGTTTTTT | CATSRDRANTGELFF
. | TRBJ2-6 | . | TRBV5-1 | TGCGCCAGCAGCTTGCCGGGGGCTGGGGCCAACGTCCTGACTTTC | CASSLPGAGANVLTF
. | TRBJ2-5 | TRBD2 | TRBV4-2 | TGTGCCAGCAGCCAAGTCCTTGGGACTAGCGGGAGTTTCGGAGAGACCCAGTACTTC | CASSQVLGTSGSFGETQYF